This T cell receptor (beta chain) came from a study of cytomegalovirus exposure and HLA in healthy donors. V shed 6 bases and J 0 bases; nucleotides not matched to a gene: 5. Germline V gives CDR1 MNHEY, CDR2 SMNVEV (reference sequence). The CDR3 spans 16 residues. The PCR contained 60 Vbeta and 13 Jbeta primers. Assay: immunoSEQ multiplex PCR; the TCRdb copy retains only in-frame clones and omits some. The repertoire holds roughly 66,000 clones, about 80% seen once, with roughly 8% in the top ten. This receptor was taken from a man aged 18 to 29 in good health and CMV-seropositive. The chain is built from TRBV27 and TRBJ1-6; the match to TRBD1 covers 7 bases. What was sequenced was PBMCs. The CDR3 region is CASSPRGFSYNSPLHF. In nucleotides, the CDR3 is TGTGCCAGCAGCCCCAGGGGGTTCTCCTATAATTCACCCCTCCACTTT.